A selection of T cell receptor beta chains follows, all from one sample in a study of blood T cell repertoires in COVID-19. Produced via immunoSEQ multiplex PCR; TCRdb's table is partial and in-frame only. Here the sample spans 470,000 or so clones, approximately 83% being singletons. The sequenced sample was peripheral blood. The receptors shown here come from a human donor in a cohort sampled during active COVID-19. Each CDR3 is given with its conserved first and last residue. Fields, in order: J gene, clone size, D gene, CDR3 length, V gene, CDR3 DNA, CDR3 protein. A D gene is named only where the DNA matches it firmly. A row's size may be missing; if present it is once, few, many or a size class.

j_gene: TRBJ2-1; abundance: -; d_gene: -; len: 15; v_gene: TRBV19; CDR3nt: TGTGCCAGTAGTACAGGGACTGGAACCTACAATGAGCAGTTCTTC; CDR3aa: CASSTGTGTYNEQFF
j_gene: TRBJ2-1; abundance: -; d_gene: -; len: 13; v_gene: TRBV7-9; CDR3nt: TGTGCCAGCAGGGCGGGGGCATACAATGAGCAGTTCTTC; CDR3aa: CASRAGAYNEQFF
j_gene: TRBJ1-2; abundance: -; d_gene: TRBD1; len: 13; v_gene: TRBV12-3/TRBV12-4; CDR3nt: TGTGCCAGCACCCCGGGACAGGGGGCCAGCTACACCTTC; CDR3aa: CASTPGQGASYTF
j_gene: TRBJ1-5; abundance: -; d_gene: -; len: 15; v_gene: TRBV4-1; CDR3nt: TGCGCCAGCAGCCCCTGGGGGGACGTCAATCAGCCCCAGCATTTT; CDR3aa: CASSPWGDVNQPQHF
j_gene: TRBJ2-7; abundance: -; d_gene: TRBD1; len: 14; v_gene: TRBV29-1; CDR3nt: TGCAGCGTTGCCGGGACAGGGAGCTCCTACGAGCAGTACTTC; CDR3aa: CSVAGTGSSYEQYF
j_gene: TRBJ1-1; abundance: once; d_gene: TRBD1; len: 20; v_gene: TRBV10-3; CDR3nt: TGTGCCATCAGTTCTGACAGGGTGACACTTCGGAGTCAGATGAACACTGAAGCTTTCTTT; CDR3aa: CAISSDRVTLRSQMNTEAFF
j_gene: TRBJ1-5; abundance: once; d_gene: -; len: 18; v_gene: TRBV28; CDR3nt: TGTGCCAGCAGTTTTGTGCGGGAGGGGCGGATAAGCAATCAGCCCCAGCATTTT; CDR3aa: CASSFVREGRISNQPQHF
j_gene: TRBJ2-7; abundance: few; d_gene: TRBD2; len: 12; v_gene: TRBV30; CDR3nt: TGTGCCTGGACTAGCGGGACCTACGAGCAGTACTTC; CDR3aa: CAWTSGTYEQYF
j_gene: TRBJ2-7; abundance: -; d_gene: TRBD1; len: 14; v_gene: TRBV6-5; CDR3nt: TGTGCCAGCAACAGGGGGCGCGCGGGCTACGAGCAGTACTTC; CDR3aa: CASNRGRAGYEQYF
j_gene: TRBJ2-5; abundance: -; d_gene: -; len: 15; v_gene: TRBV14; CDR3nt: TGTGCCAGCAGCCAAGTCAGGGGCCCTGGAGAGACCCAGTACTTC; CDR3aa: CASSQVRGPGETQYF
j_gene: TRBJ2-7; abundance: -; d_gene: -; len: 13; v_gene: TRBV5-1; CDR3nt: TGCGCCAGCATGTCACTAGAAGAGTATGAGCAGTACTTC; CDR3aa: CASMSLEEYEQYF